Below, 7 T cell receptor beta chains from the same sample are listed, as sequenced in a study of OX40 agonist ivuxolimab in advanced cancers. Receptor amplification or capture employed the immunoSEQ multiplex PCR assay. TCRdb took this table from immuneACCESS and kept in-frame rearrangements with V and J called. Such tables lack part of the clones; where checked against another copy, unresolved V genes explain under half of the gap, and the rest is unexplained. In this sample the table shows roughly 35,000 clones, around 81% of which occur a single time. The biggest ten clones account for over 1.1% of the sample. The sample was CD4+ or CD8+ T cells sorted from blood, taken in a trial of the OX40 agonist ivuxolimab. These receptors all come from an adult with an advanced solid tumor such as melanoma, head and neck, liver or kidney cancer.

The rearrangement uses TRBV7-9 and TRBJ2-7; D may be TRBD2 (6 bases). The CDR3 is 16 residues long. Trimming shortened V by 2 bases and J by 5 bases, and 19 bases separated the two germline ends. Germline V gives CDR1 SEHNR, CDR2 FQNEAQ (reference sequence). The CDR3 region has the DNA TGTGCCAGCAGCTTAACGTTACGGGGGATACGACACGAGCAGTACTTC. Its translation: CASSLTLRGIRHEQYF.

J is TRBJ1-1 and V is TRBV13; D possibly corresponds to TRBD1 (5 bases). Germline V lookup: CDR1 PRHDT, CDR2 FYEKMQ (reference sequence). Deletions cut 1 base from V and 8 bases from J, with 8 bases between. CDR3 length: 12 residues. CDR3 sequence: CASSLARGEAFF. In DNA form, the CDR3 reads TGTGCCAGCAGCTTAGCTCGGGGGGAAGCTTTCTTT.

The sample holds a few counts of this clone. This chain links TRBV5-1 with TRBJ2-1, with TRBD2 matching 10 bases. The CDR3 totals 18 residues. CDR1 SGHRS and CDR2 YFSETQ come from the germline V gene. V dropped 4 bases and J dropped 0; count of bases not matched to a gene: 10. The CDR3 here is CASSRSPSGGSSYNEQFF. The CDR3 DNA follows: TGCGCCAGCAGCCGATCCCCTAGCGGGGGCAGCTCCTACAATGAGCAGTTCTTC.

The chain links TRBV6-1 to TRBJ2-1, with unresolved D. Germline CDR1 and CDR2: MNHNS and SASEGT. This CDR3 region has 14 residues. Between the trimmed V and J ends, which lost 4 bases and 8 bases, there was a span of 15 bases. CDR3 residues: CASSALFVIDEQFF. Here the CDR3 DNA reads TGTGCCAGCAGTGCCCTCTTCGTAATCGATGAGCAGTTCTTC.

The chain links TRBV19 to TRBJ2-1, with D uncertain. Germline CDR1 reads LNHDA; CDR2 reads SQIVND (reference sequence). The germline V and J ends were trimmed by 4 bases and 9 bases, with 13 bases remaining between them. The CDR3 is made up of 13 amino acids. The CDR3 here is CASSSGVGVEQFF. The CDR3 nucleotides are TGTGCCAGTAGTAGTGGGGTGGGCGTTGAGCAGTTCTTC. The full variable domain, its missing parts supplied by reference TRBV19 and TRBJ2-1, is DGGITQSPKYLFRKEGQNVTLSCEQNLNHDAMYWYRQDPGQGLRLIYYSQIVNDFQKGDIAEGYSVSREKKESFPLTVTSAQKNPTAFYLCASSSGVGVEQFFGPGTRLTVL.

The chain uses TRBV6-6 and TRBJ1-5, with no clear D. Trimming took 11 bases from V and 5 from J, leaving 13 bases between them. Germline CDR1 reads MNHNY; CDR2 reads SVGAGI (reference sequence). CDR3 length equals 12 residues. CDR3 DNA: TGTGCCGCCAAGGACGATTATCAGCCCCAGCATTTT. Encoded protein: CAAKDDYQPQHF.

This clone was counted between two and nine times. The CDR3: CASSYRPEVGYTF. The CDR3 DNA follows: TGTGCCAGCAGTTATCGGCCCGAGGTGGGCTACACCTTC. The chain joins TRBV6-5 to TRBJ1-2; D remains ambiguous. The germline V gene has CDR1 MNHEY and CDR2 SVGAGI. The ends were cut back, 3 bases at V and 8 bases at J, with 13 bases in the middle. The CDR3 has 13 residues.